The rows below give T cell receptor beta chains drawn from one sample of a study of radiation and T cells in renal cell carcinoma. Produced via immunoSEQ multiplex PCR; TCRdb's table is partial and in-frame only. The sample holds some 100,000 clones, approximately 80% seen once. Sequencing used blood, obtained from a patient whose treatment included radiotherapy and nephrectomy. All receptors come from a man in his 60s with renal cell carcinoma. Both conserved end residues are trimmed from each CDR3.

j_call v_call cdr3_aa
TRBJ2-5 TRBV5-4 ASSLPTQRETQY
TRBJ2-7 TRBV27 ASSLGAPGEQY
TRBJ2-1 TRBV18 ASSPRDRFNEQF
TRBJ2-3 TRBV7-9 ASSRTGGGTDTQY
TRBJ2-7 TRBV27 ASSLPRLAGDEQY
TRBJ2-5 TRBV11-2 ASSFMSGGIETQY
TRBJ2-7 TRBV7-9 ASSLAGGAYEQY
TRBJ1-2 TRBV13 ASSPLGEDGYT
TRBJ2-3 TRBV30 AWRLLAGGTDTQY
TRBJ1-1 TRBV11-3 ASSLDSVRRKDTEAF
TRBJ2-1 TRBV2 ASGTSGRPDNEQF
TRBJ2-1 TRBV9 ASSVVVNEGLPNEQF
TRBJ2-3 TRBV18 ASSPGPAGSVDTQY
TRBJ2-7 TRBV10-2 ASRVGYEQY
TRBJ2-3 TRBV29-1 SVGDGTDTQY
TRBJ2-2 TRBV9 ASSVGLAGNTGELF
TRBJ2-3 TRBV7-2 ASSPRRVSTDTQY
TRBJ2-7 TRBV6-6 ASGAGGLEYEQY
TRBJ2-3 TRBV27 ASSSQQGKSTDTQY
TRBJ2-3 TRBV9 ASSVAGLFTDTQY
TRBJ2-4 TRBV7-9 ASSSILVTENIQY
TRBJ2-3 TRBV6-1 ASSGEGFETDTQY
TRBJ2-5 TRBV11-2 ASSPQDQETQY
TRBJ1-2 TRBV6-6 ASSYPDSVEGYT
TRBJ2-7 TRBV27 ASSLRTGTTSREQY
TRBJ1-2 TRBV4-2 ASTPGQLNNYGYT
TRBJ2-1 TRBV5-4 ASNLLGTPYNEQF
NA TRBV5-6 ASSVAGPGAFYEQY
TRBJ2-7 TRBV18 ASSPGTGFSYEQY
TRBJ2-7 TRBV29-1 SVEDRRTYEQY
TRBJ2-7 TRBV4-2 ASSEAASELYEQY
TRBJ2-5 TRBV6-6 ASSSGLAGEETQY
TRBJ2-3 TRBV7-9 ASSLVDSTDTQY
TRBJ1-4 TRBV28 ASWTEPEKLF
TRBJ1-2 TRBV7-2 ASSFRDRDYYGYT
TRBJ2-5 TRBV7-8 ASSLARLAGETQY
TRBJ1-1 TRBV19 ASTPAIGTGSAEAF
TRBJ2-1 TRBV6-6 ASRAGLAGEEQF
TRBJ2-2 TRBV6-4 ASSDAPGPPICTGELF